Each of the 27 T cell receptor beta chains below was sequenced from the same sample in a study of blood T cell repertoires in COVID-19 (dated by TCRdb to 2020 to 2021). The library came from the immunoSEQ multiplex PCR assay. The immuneACCESS repertoire file appears here via TCRdb, limited to in-frame rearrangements. These files lack a portion of the clones; in checked studies, under half of the deficit traces to unresolved V genes, and the cause of the others is not known. The sample table contains 100,000 to 150,000 clones; only one count was recorded for more than 60% of them. Around 5.9% of the sample is held by the ten biggest clonotypes. The sequenced sample was peripheral blood. The source of these receptors is a man between 65 and 85 years old with acute or convalescent COVID-19.

The chain employs TRBV27 and TRBJ2-7; D is undetermined. CDR1 and CDR2 from the germline V gene are MNHEY and SMNVEV (reference sequence). The CDR3 covers 12 residues. Between the trimmed V and J ends, which lost 2 bases and 6 bases, there was a span of 8 bases. CDR3 DNA sequence: TGTGCCAGCAGTTTACGAGGTTTCGAGCAGTACTTC. It codes for CASSLRGFEQYF.

J is TRBJ2-3 and V is TRBV5-4; D is unresolved. Trimming took off 4 bases at V and 0 bases at J, with 3 bases between the two ends. The CDR3 consists of 12 residues. Germline values: CDR1 SGHNT, CDR2 YYREEE (reference sequence). CDR3 in amino acids: CASSPSTDTQYF. CDR3 sequence (DNA): TGTGCCAGCAGCCCGAGCACAGATACGCAGTATTTT.

About this clone: Other DNA sequences in the same sample also yield this CDR3. The chain uses TRBV19 and TRBJ2-2; D is possibly TRBD1 (5 bases). There are 16 residues in the CDR3. Trimming pared 4 bases from V and 5 bases from J, leaving 17 bases between. CDR1 and CDR2 from the germline V gene are LNHDA and SQIVND (reference sequence). Written as DNA, the CDR3 is TGTGCCAGTAGTACAATCGCTAGGGGCAATACCGGGGAGCTGTTTTTT. This gives the protein CASSTIARGNTGELFF.

The V and J genes are TRBV25-1 and TRBJ1-4; 7 bases are a match to TRBD1. Unmatched junction bases numbered 7, after V lost 2 bases and J lost 7 bases. This CDR3 region has 15 residues. Germline CDR1 and CDR2: MGHDK and SYGVNS. Here the CDR3 DNA reads TGTGCCAGCAGTGAACTTACAGGGGACACTGAAAAACTGTTTTTT. This gives the protein CASSELTGDTEKLFF.

This clone was observed a single time. The CDR3 bases are TGTGCCAGCAGCGCTGGACAGGGGCCCTACAATGAGCAGTTCTTC. Protein sequence: CASSAGQGPYNEQFF. The chain employs TRBV5-8 and TRBJ2-1, with 9 bases matching TRBD1. Germline assignment: CDR1 SGHTS and CDR2 YDEGEE. J lost 2 bases, V lost 4 bases, and 4 bases had no gene match. The CDR3 consists of 15 residues.

This clone came up once. The rearrangement links TRBV18 to TRBJ1-4; 8 bases agree with TRBD1. In germline, CDR1 is KGHSH, CDR2 LQKENI. With 3 bases clipped from V and 6 bases from J, the junction kept 9 bases outside the gene matches. The CDR3 loop spans 16 amino acids. The DNA for the CDR3 is TGTGCCAGCTCACCCTTTAGACAGGGGAGGGATGAAAAACTGTTTTTT. Its translation is CASSPFRQGRDEKLFF.

The rearrangement links TRBV5-6 to TRBJ2-1, with 9 bases fitting TRBD2. The germline gives CDR1 SGHDT, CDR2 YYEEEE. Germline trimming cut 7 bases from V and 0 bases from J; bases unmatched to any gene: 8. The CDR3 sequence is 16 residues long. The CDR3 DNA sequence: TGTGCCAGCTACGGACTAGCGCCGAGCTCCTACAATGAGCAGTTCTTC. Its translation: CASYGLAPSSYNEQFF.

This sequence joins TRBV11-2 and TRBJ2-7; D possibly corresponds to TRBD2 (6 bases). The germline V gene has CDR1 SGHAT and CDR2 FQNNGV. V dropped 1 base and J dropped 2 bases, with 15 bases sitting between them. The CDR3 covers 16 residues. The DNA for the CDR3 is TGTGCCAGCAGCTTAGGCGGGAACCCAGTTCCCTACGAGCAGTACTTC. Translating gives CASSLGGNPVPYEQYF.

The CDR3 region has the DNA TGTGCCAGTAGTATAGTCGGGAGCTGGTACAATGAGCAGTTCTTC. As protein: CASSIVGSWYNEQFF. The J gene is TRBJ2-1, the V gene TRBV19, with a possible D match to TRBD2 (6 bases). V was cut by 1 base and J by 4 bases, with 11 bases left in between. Germline CDR1 LNHDA, CDR2 SQIVND (reference sequence). This CDR3 has 15 residues.

This chain uses TRBV19 with TRBJ2-3, with a weak D call TRBD1 (6 bases). This CDR3 is built from 15 residues. Germline V gene lookup returns CDR1 LNHDA and CDR2 SQIVND (reference sequence). Deletions cut 6 bases from V and 6 bases from J, with 19 bases between. CDR3 nucleotides: TGTGCCAGTAGGGACCAACAGGGCCCTTGGGATACGCAGTATTTT. Translated: CASRDQQGPWDTQYF.

V is TRBV5-1 and J is TRBJ1-1; a possible D gene is TRBD1 (5 bases). Trimming removed 2 bases at V and 6 bases at J, with 14 bases between. Germline V gene data show CDR1 as SGHRS and CDR2 as YFSETQ. This CDR3 comprises 14 residues. As DNA, the CDR3 is TGCGCCAGCAGCTTAGTGGCCTGGGGGGCTGAAGCTTTCTTT. This sequence encodes CASSLVAWGAEAFF.

This clone was found a few times. The V gene is TRBV7-9, the J gene TRBJ2-6, with a weak D call TRBD2 (5 bases). This CDR3 comprises 15 residues. V lost 4 bases, J lost 0 bases, and 7 bases lay in between. The germline gives CDR1 SEHNR, CDR2 FQNEAQ (reference sequence). DNA of the CDR3: TGTGCCAGCAGCTCGGACTTCTCTGGGGCCAACGTCCTGACTTTC. Protein sequence: CASSSDFSGANVLTF.

The chain recombines TRBV5-1 with TRBJ1-3, with unresolved D. V was cut by 1 base and J by 1 base, with 9 bases left in between. Looked up from germline, CDR1 is SGHRS and CDR2 is YFSETQ. The CDR3 contains 15 residues. The chain's CDR3 is CASSLFPASGNTIYF. In DNA, the CDR3 is TGCGCCAGCAGCTTGTTCCCCGCGTCTGGAAACACCATATATTTT.

The CDR3 loop reads CASSYTRWTGNQPQHF. Here the CDR3 DNA reads TGTGCCAGCAGTTATACCCGTTGGACAGGGAATCAGCCCCAGCATTTT. The V and J genes are TRBV6-2 or TRBV6-3 and TRBJ1-5; 8 bases fit TRBD1. The germline V gene encodes CDR1 MNHEY and CDR2 SVGEGT. After removal of 3 bases from V and 4 bases from J, the junction contained 8 bases not matched to a gene. This CDR3 has 16 amino acids.

The chain links TRBV5-4 to TRBJ2-3; 8 bases agree with TRBD2. J lost 6 bases, V lost 2 bases, and 8 bases had no gene match. This CDR3 is 15 amino acids long. The germline CDR1 and CDR2 sequences are SGHNT and YYREEE (reference sequence). DNA of the CDR3: TGTGCCAGCAGCTTCGTTACTAGCGGCGCCGATACGCAGTATTTT. The encoded protein is CASSFVTSGADTQYF.

The chain has TRBV18 and TRBJ2-1, with TRBD1 matching 9 bases. This CDR3 has 14 amino acids. V trimming: 3 bases; J trimming: 7 bases; junction bases outside the gene matches: 4. CDR1 KGHSH and CDR2 LQKENI come from the germline V gene. The DNA for the CDR3 is TGTGCCAGCTCACCTGGGACAGGGCGGAATGAGCAGTTCTTC. Amino acid sequence: CASSPGTGRNEQFF.

CDR3 in amino acids: CASSQAGAGRTDTQYF. The CDR3 DNA sequence: TGTGCCAGCAGCCAAGCCGGTGCAGGGCGTACAGATACGCAGTATTTT. The chain uses TRBV7-2 and TRBJ2-3, with D possibly TRBD1 on 5 matching bases. With 5 bases removed from V and 3 bases from J, the gap between germline ends came to 18 bases. The CDR3 spans 16 residues. The germline V gene has CDR1 SGHTA and CDR2 FQGNSA. Full variable domain (outside the CDR3, taken from reference TRBV7-2 and TRBJ2-3): GAGVSQSPSNKVTEKGKDVELRCDPISGHTALYWYRQSLGQGLEFLIYFQGNSAPDKSGLPSDRFSAERTGGSVSTLTIQRTQQEDSAVYLCASSQAGAGRTDTQYFGPGTRLTVL.

This rearrangement joins TRBV11-2 to TRBJ2-2; TRBD1 matches 9 bases. CDR1 is SGHAT, CDR2 FQNNGV, per germline. Trimming removed 2 bases from V and 5 bases from J; junction bases left unmatched: 3. CDR3 length: 15 amino acids. CDR3 coding DNA: TGTGCCAGCAGCTTACGTGGACAGGGGACCGGGGAGCTGTTTTTT. This gives the protein CASSLRGQGTGELFF.

This chain joins TRBV7-9 and TRBJ2-7; TRBD1 matches 9 bases. The CDR3 is 15 residues long. Germline V gives CDR1 SEHNR, CDR2 FQNEAQ (reference sequence). J gave up 3 bases and V 5 bases, and 8 bases lay outside the gene matches. Here the CDR3 DNA reads TGTGCCAGCAGCACACCGGGACAGGGCATCTACGAGCAGTACTTC. Its translation: CASSTPGQGIYEQYF.

The chain carries TRBV5-6 and TRBJ2-5, with D perhaps TRBD1 (6 bases). The V end was cut by 1 base, the J end by 2 bases, with 15 bases between. The CDR3 is 16 residues long. Germline-derived CDR1 and CDR2 are SGHDT and YYEEEE. The CDR3 DNA reads as TGTGCCAGCAGCTTGTTTGGCAGGGGATTGCAAGAGACCCAGTACTTC. This codes for CASSLFGRGLQETQYF.

The rearrangement joins TRBV7-2 to TRBJ2-1; weak D call: TRBD2 (6 bases). The CDR3 consists of 15 residues. Trimming removed 3 bases from V and 3 bases from J, with 12 bases in between. Germline V gene lookup returns CDR1 SGHTA and CDR2 FQGNSA. This CDR3 is CASSFTRGYYNEQFF. CDR3 DNA: TGTGCCAGCAGCTTCACGCGGGGTTACTACAATGAGCAGTTCTTC.

This chain connects TRBV15 to TRBJ2-1, with 8 bases aligning to TRBD2. The length of the CDR3 is 17 residues. Germline CDR1 reads LNHNV; CDR2 reads YYDKDF (reference sequence). J was trimmed by 0 bases and V by 1 base; bases with no gene match: 5. CDR3 sequence: CATSRAPSGSSYNEQFF. Written as DNA, the CDR3 is TGTGCCACCAGCAGAGCCCCGAGCGGGAGCTCCTACAATGAGCAGTTCTTC.

This rearrangement joins TRBV5-4 to TRBJ2-1; the match to TRBD2 covers 12 bases. There are 19 residues in the CDR3. Trimming cost V 5 bases and J 3 bases; bases outside gene matches: 15. Germline CDR1 reads SGHNT; CDR2 reads YYREEE (reference sequence). CDR3 nucleotides: TGTGCCAGCAGGCCAAAGGCGGCTAGCGGGGGGGCCTTCTACAATGAGCAGTTCTTC. This encodes CASRPKAASGGAFYNEQFF.

This clone was counted a few times. In nucleotides, the CDR3 is TGTGCCTGGAACAGGGTAAGCAATCAGCCCCAGCATTTT. Translation gives CAWNRVSNQPQHF. The chain uses TRBV30 and TRBJ1-5; TRBD1 is a possible D gene (6 bases). Germline V CDR1 and CDR2: GTSNPN, SVGIG (reference sequence). This CDR3 is built from 13 residues. V gave up 4 bases and J gave up 1 base, with 8 bases separating them.

The V gene is TRBV10-3, the J gene TRBJ1-1; 7 bases agree with TRBD1. The trim removed 0 bases at V and 0 bases at J, leaving 1 base unmatched. This CDR3 is 15 amino acids long. Germline V lookup: CDR1 ENHRY, CDR2 SYGVKD. CDR3 sequence: CAISESGQLNTEAFF. The CDR3 coding sequence is TGTGCCATCAGTGAGTCGGGACAGTTGAACACTGAAGCTTTCTTT.

This clone was seen a handful of times. This chain uses TRBV15 with TRBJ2-2, with D perhaps matching TRBD2 (5 bases). The CDR3 length is 18 residues. Germline assignment: CDR1 LNHNV and CDR2 YYDKDF (reference sequence). Trimming took off 4 bases at V and 4 bases at J, with 22 bases between the two ends. The CDR3 region is CATSIQGVGSWGTGELFF. CDR3 coding DNA: TGTGCCACCAGCATCCAAGGAGTGGGGAGTTGGGGCACCGGGGAGCTGTTTTTT.

This clone has only one observation. The rearrangement uses TRBV7-9 and TRBJ1-2; no clear D gene. The CDR3 totals 12 residues. V was trimmed by 5 bases and J by 3 bases, leaving 7 bases between them. CDR1 is SEHNR, CDR2 FQNEAQ, per germline (reference sequence). The CDR3 nucleotides read TGTGCCAGCAGCCAGTCTTACTATGGCTACACCTTC. It translates to CASSQSYYGYTF.